Given below is one T cell receptor (beta chain) in context. Its antigen is currently unknown. This sample was taken from a study of blood T cells in healthy people across ages. General observations from the study: While age rose, TCR beta diversity per million T cells dropped in a roughly linear way. Diversity was higher, and naive CD4+ cells more numerous, in long-lived donors than in aged donors.

The CDR3 has 16 amino acids. Together with a sample-barcoded 5' primer, a J-beta primer mix was included in a second PCR lasting about 6 to 11 cycles. TCRdb passed the 5' RACE reads through MiXCR, listing each CDR3 protein once. The sample comprises approximately 1.5 million distinct CDR3 sequences, 30% to 40% of which are singletons, and approximately 10% rests with the top ten. The sample comprised blood. The receptor was isolated from a woman in her twenties or thirties in good health. The chain combines TRBV21-1 with TRBJ1-5; the table's D call, TRBD1, has no DNA check behind it. TRBV21-1 is deemed a pseudogene. CDR3 sequence (DNA): TGTGCCAGACGACGGGGAGGGGTCAGGGGAACGCAGCCCCAGCATTTT. It yields the protein CARRRGGVRGTQPQHF.